The following is a T cell receptor (beta chain) sequence with its context. CDR3 length: 14 residues. With 4 bases clipped from V and 5 bases from J, the junction kept 7 bases outside the gene matches. The germline CDR1 and CDR2 sequences are SGHVS and FQNEAQ. As handled by the study authors: By means of reference gene primer amplification, nucleated cell counts were estimated. TCRdb keeps only in-frame clones here, not all; method: immunoSEQ multiplex PCR. V and J calls plus clone size are reproduced from that table; the DNA served to infer D and trimming. The sample lists around 250,000 clones; approximately 86% were seen once. The data stem from a study of blood T cell repertoires in COVID-19. Study information: Sites in the United States, Italy and Spain provided acute and convalescent COVID-19 samples. T cells, B-cell-depleted T cells, or PBMCs supplied cDNA or gDNA.

The sample was peripheral blood. The sequence was collected from a man aged 18 to 29 with active or convalescent COVID-19. V and J are TRBV7-8 and TRBJ1-1; 7 bases line up with TRBD1. The CDR3 DNA is TGTGCCAGCAGCTCCAACTCGACAGGGACTGAAGCTTTCTTT. It specifies CASSSNSTGTEAFF. Looking up the rest from reference TRBV7-8 and TRBJ1-1 gives the full variable domain: GAGVSQSPRYKVAKRGQDVALRCDPISGHVSLFWYQQALGQGPEFLTYFQNEAQLDKSGLPSDRFFAERPEGSVSTLKIQRTQQEDSAVYLCASSSNSTGTEAFFGQGTRLTVV.